This entry features one T cell receptor (beta chain) sequence. Trimming left V 1 base short and J 0 bases short, with 6 bases between. This CDR3 is 15 amino acids long. Germline V CDR1 and CDR2: SGHAT, FQNNGV. This entry is derived from a study of blood T cell repertoires in COVID-19. Study at large: Collection of acute and convalescent COVID-19 samples took place in the United States, Italy and Spain.

Membership in each cohort depended on participant-reported clinical history. Recovered Cohort 3 donors showed two negative PCRs, clearance, or symptom resolution. As processed by the authors: Amplification from reference gene primers served as the basis for estimated nucleated cell counts. Generated by immunoSEQ multiplex PCR, the TCRdb table keeps only in-frame clones and is missing some. Clonal size and the V and J genes are those of that table, whereas D and trimming came from the DNA. The table lists roughly 500,000 clones, approximately 86% of them singletons. The sample was PBMCs or T cells enriched from blood (not recorded which). This clonotype was obtained from a woman aged 55 to 70 who had recovered from COVID-19. The chain combines TRBV11-2 with TRBJ2-2, with D perhaps matching TRBD2 (6 bases). CDR3 sequence reads: CASSLGLANTGELFF. DNA of the CDR3: TGTGCCAGCAGCTTAGGACTAGCGAACACCGGGGAGCTGTTTTTT.